This T cell receptor (beta chain) was sequenced for a study of blood T cell repertoires in COVID-19. Across the whole study: COVID-19 samples collected from the United States, Italy and Spain covered acute and convalescent phases. PBMCs, B-cell-depleted T cells, or T cells were the source of the cDNA or gDNA that made up the material.

Authors' methods: From reference gene primer amplification, estimates of nucleated cell counts were derived. Here immunoSEQ multiplex PCR was the method, and the copy in TCRdb shows in-frame clones only, minus some. V and J calls and clone size follow that table, whereas D and trimming were derived from the DNA. This sample yields 70,000 to 85,000 clones, of which approximately 78% are seen a single time; 15% to 19% belongs to the top ten. The sample was peripheral blood. This sequence originates from an elderly woman with acute or convalescent COVID-19.

The CDR3 here is CASGKTGSYEQYF. DNA for the CDR3: TGTGCCAGCGGTAAGACAGGGAGCTACGAGCAGTACTTC. V usage is TRBV28 and J usage is TRBJ2-7, with 7 bases aligning to TRBD1. CDR1 MDHEN and CDR2 SYDVKM come from the germline V gene. The CDR3 totals 13 residues. Germline trimming cut 8 bases from V and 3 bases from J; bases unmatched to any gene: 7. Full variable domain (remainder filled in from reference TRBV28 and TRBJ2-7): DVKVTQSSRYLVKRTGEKVFLECVQDMDHENMFWYRQDPGLGLRLIYFSYDVKMKEKGDIPEGYSVSREKKERFSLILESASTNQTSMYLCASGKTGSYEQYFGPGTRLTVT.